This TCR beta chain was obtained from a study of post-analysis software for immune sequencing data. Germline loops: CDR1 MNHNY, CDR2 SVGAGI (reference sequence). The CDR3 runs to 13 residues. V lost 10 bases, J lost 4 bases, and 16 bases lay in between. Unique molecular identifiers featured in each of the TCR beta cDNA libraries. TCRdb re-called the PCR reads through MiXCR, storing one row per CDR3 protein. The sample carries 500,000 to 600,000 distinct CDR3 sequences, 44% recorded once. Concerning this clonotype: Antigen: not known.

General study points: Versus controls, multiple sclerosis patients showed significantly lower diversity (normalized Chao1). Controls showed lower frequencies than patients for a handful of TRBV segments, and TRBV5-6, TRBV5-1 and TRBV20-1 were among these.

Material for sequencing was blood. The source of this sequence is a girl aged 5-17 years with multiple sclerosis. V gene TRBV6-6 combines with J gene TRBJ1-1; the D is unclear. CDR3 bases: TGTGCCACCTGTCTTGGTGCGGGCACTGAAGCTTTCTTT. The encoded protein is CATCLGAGTEAFF.